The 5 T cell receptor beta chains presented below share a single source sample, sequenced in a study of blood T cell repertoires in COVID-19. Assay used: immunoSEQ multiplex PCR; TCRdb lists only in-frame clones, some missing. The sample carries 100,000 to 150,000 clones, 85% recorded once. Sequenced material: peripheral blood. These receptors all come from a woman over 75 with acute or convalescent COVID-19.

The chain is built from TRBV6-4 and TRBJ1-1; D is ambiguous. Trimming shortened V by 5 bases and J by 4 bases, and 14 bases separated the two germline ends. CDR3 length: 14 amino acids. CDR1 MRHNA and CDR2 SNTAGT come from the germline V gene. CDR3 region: CASSPSGLGTEAFF. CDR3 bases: TGTGCCAGCAGTCCCTCGGGGTTGGGCACTGAAGCTTTCTTT.

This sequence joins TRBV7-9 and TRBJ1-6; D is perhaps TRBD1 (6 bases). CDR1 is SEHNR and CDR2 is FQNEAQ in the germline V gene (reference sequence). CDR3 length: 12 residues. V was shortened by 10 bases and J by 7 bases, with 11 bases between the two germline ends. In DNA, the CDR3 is TGTGCCACGGGGGGGGCGAATTCACCCCTCCACTTT. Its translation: CATGGANSPLHF.

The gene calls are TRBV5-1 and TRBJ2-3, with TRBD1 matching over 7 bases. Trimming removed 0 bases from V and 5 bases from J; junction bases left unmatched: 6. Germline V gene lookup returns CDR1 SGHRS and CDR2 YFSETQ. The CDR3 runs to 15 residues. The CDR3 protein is CASSLVGGAEDTQYF. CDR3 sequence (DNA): TGCGCCAGCAGCTTGGTAGGGGGCGCAGAAGATACGCAGTATTTT.

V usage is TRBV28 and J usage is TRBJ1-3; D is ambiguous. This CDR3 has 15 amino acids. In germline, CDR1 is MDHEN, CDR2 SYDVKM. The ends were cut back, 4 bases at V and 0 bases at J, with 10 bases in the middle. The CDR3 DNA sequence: TGTGCCAGCAGTTCCCTCGGGATCTCTGGAAACACCATATATTTT. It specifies CASSSLGISGNTIYF. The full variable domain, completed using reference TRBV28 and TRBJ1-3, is DVKVTQSSRYLVKRTGEKVFLECVQDMDHENMFWYRQDPGLGLRLIYFSYDVKMKEKGDIPEGYSVSREKKERFSLILESASTNQTSMYLCASSSLGISGNTIYFGEGSWLTVV.

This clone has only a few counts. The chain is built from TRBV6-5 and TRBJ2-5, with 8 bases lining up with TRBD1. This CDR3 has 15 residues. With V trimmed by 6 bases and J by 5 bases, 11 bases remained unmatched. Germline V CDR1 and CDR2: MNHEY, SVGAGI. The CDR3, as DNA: TGTGCCAGCAGGCCCCTCCGGGACAGGATGGAGACCCAGTACTTC. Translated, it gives CASRPLRDRMETQYF.